This TCR beta chain was sequenced in a study of cytomegalovirus exposure and HLA in healthy donors (TCRdb year 2017). In terms of the full investigation: An earlier analysis of several hundred of the donors reported about 280 Gb of sequence data and 117 million unique TCR beta sequences obtained from about 170 million T cells. An early release covering about 600 HLA-typed donors comprised about 300 gigabases of sequencing data and roughly 86 million unique TCR sequences. The genetic ancestry cluster associated with self-reported Caucasian donors included about 84% of the roughly 380 genotyped donors. The aim of the study was to test whether cataloging public T cell receptors could identify signatures of past pathogen exposure. The study profiled the T cell repertoires of fewer than 850 subjects by immunosequencing and related them to cytomegalovirus serostatus. In addition to the first cohort of 666 subjects, a separate validation cohort of 120 different subjects was used. To predict cytomegalovirus infection status, the study combined high-throughput TCR immunosequencing, statistical association of individual TCRs with disease status, and machine learning. A later analysis re-analyzed previously published TCR beta repertoires from 500 to 700 donors and added high-resolution HLA genotyping to study TCR occurrence patterns. Rather than drawing on any new phenotypic data, the later analysis identified candidate immune exposures from TCR beta sequences and the way those sequences occurred across donors. To decide whether each TCR beta V gene segment behaved as functional or pseudogenic, an earlier analysis of some 600 of the donors relied on high-throughput TCR beta sequencing. Donor age, sex, ethnicity and CMV serostatus were compiled together with the repertoire data. A later genetic analysis used genome-wide SNP genotypes for about 65% of the roughly 670 donors, treating that subset as a discovery cohort. All discovery cohort repertoires had been generated on a single sequencing platform. Class I and class II HLA loci were covered by the typing at four-digit resolution. Typing coverage varied by locus: about 620-630 donors for A, B, C, DRB1 and DQB1; about 520 for DQA1; 600 to 610 for DPA1; 450 to 480 for DPB1. A handful of DR-DQ haplotypes were handled as single units for association and clustering because linkage in the cohort was strong. Among some 400 genotyped donors of the cohort, an average of around 220,000 unique TCR beta nucleotide sequences was sequenced per donor, of which about 19% were non-productive. Broad study findings and their caveats: A further reported finding was that TCR beta sequences accurately predicted the HLA-A and HLA-B alleles for most subjects in the first cohort. Most CMV-associated TCR beta chains appeared to be HLA-restricted in a later analysis, and the HLA associations seemed to be driven largely by CMV exposure. A total of 164 TCR beta chains were listed by the study as associated with cytomegalovirus. Assigning TCR associations to individual alleles was difficult when HLA alleles, especially DR and DQ, strongly co-occurred. In a later genetic analysis, fewer N-insertions in productive TCRs were reported among donors in an Asian-associated ancestry cluster than the approximately 670-donor mean. In a later analysis, HLA-associated TCR beta chains showed more clonal expansion and lower generation probabilities than non-associated chains that were equally common. In vitro tests confirmed that a few of the cytomegalovirus-associated TCR beta chains recognize cytomegalovirus antigens. Cytomegalovirus status was reported to be diagnosed by the classifier with high specificity and sensitivity in both the original and validation cohorts. Because HLA typing was missing for some donors at each locus, association tests included only the typed subset. A later analysis reported that several top co-occurrence clusters appeared linked to parvovirus B19, influenza, CMV and Epstein-Barr virus. It was suggested by the authors that the approach could potentially be generalized to other disease states and immunological phenotypes. For the cohort, immune exposure information was limited to CMV serostatus. The sequencing pipeline was judged likely to have produced a cluster of highly shared sequence variants as a technical artifact. While some public TCRs were present in many individuals, most TCR sequences turned up only very rarely across donors. In a later analysis, TCR association rates were found to vary across HLA loci, with the most associated TCRs seen for DRB1 alleles and the fewest for HLA-C alleles. The 87-base-pair reads could not distinguish some IMGT-functional V segments, including TRBV6-2 and TRBV6-3, so those segments were excluded. V-gene and J-gene trimming of TCR beta chains was associated with a missense DCLRE1C variant in a later genetic analysis, and the association was replicated in an independent cohort. In an earlier analysis of some 500 of the donors, most TCR beta V segments appeared in productive rearrangements about 90% or about 30% of the time, broadly matching IMGT annotations. In this cohort, only TCR beta chains were sequenced, and detectable features were limited by the absence of alpha or paired-chain data. Presence/absence analyses assumed roughly uniform sequencing depth across donors, an assumption that may not hold. Correlated functional status among segregating V segments might be attributable to linkage disequilibrium, but an unknown experimental factor could not be ruled out. A later analysis associated some 17,000 TCR beta sequences with specific HLA alleles at a false discovery rate of 0.05. Because counts were too low, some 16 rarely observed V segments, including chromosome 9 orphons, were excluded from the earlier analysis of fewer than 650 of the donors.

Here V drops 4 bases and J drops 2 bases, and the junction holds 13 bases not matched to any gene. From a lookup of the germline V gene, CDR1 and CDR2 are SQVTM and ANQGSEA. Spanning cysteine to phenylalanine, the CDR3 consists of 16 amino acids. The read is trimmed to its CDR3 DNA, 48 bases read in frame from base 1. Libraries were prepared through the immunoSEQ multiplex PCR assay. For the multiplex PCR, a mixture combining 60 forward primers for TCR Vbeta segments and 13 reverse primers for TCR Jbeta segments was used. The CDR3 region of rearranged TCR beta genes was amplified from genomic DNA by a multiplex PCR assay. The amplified TCR beta libraries were sequenced on the Illumina HiSeq System as 87-base-pair reads. The published analysis was carried out like this. A later analysis counted tens of millions of unique TCR beta chains across the 666 repertoires, and around 9.9 million of these chains were shared by at least two donors. Raw reads were error-corrected and collapsed into unique sequences by a nearest-neighbor algorithm in which closely related sequences were merged to remove PCR and sequencing errors. V, D and J gene segments were assigned by aligning CDR3 sequences to IMGT reference sequences. For a sequence to be retained, at least a six-nucleotide match to both a V gene segment and a J gene segment was required. A rearrangement was called productive if the CDR3 had no stop codons and remained in frame with V and J, and every other rearrangement was called non-productive. Following IMGT convention, CDR3 was defined as the stretch from the second conserved V-encoded cysteine to the conserved J-encoded phenylalanine. The earlier analysis of fewer than 700 of the donors excluded sequences that lacked an unambiguous match to a single V gene segment. An earlier analysis of 587 of the donors called V segments functional above 56.7% productive rearrangements and segregating when the between-donor standard deviation exceeded 5%. To diagnose cytomegalovirus status from the catalog of TCR beta chain sequences, a statistical classification framework was built. V and J gene assignment, in a later analysis, came from comparing TCR nucleotide sequences with IMGT/GENE-DB human TR gene sequences. The TCRdist pipeline was used in a later analysis to assign CDR3 sequences and most-parsimonious VDJ recombination scenarios. A later analysis defined each TCR beta chain by its CDR3 amino acid sequence plus V-gene family, and excluded reads lacking a unique V-gene family. A later analysis removed 450 to 600 highly shared, low-generation-probability nucleotide sequences to deal with suspected cross-contamination and a sequencing artifact. For each public chain, a later analysis derived a clonal expansion index from normalized ranks of inferred template counts within each repertoire. Generation probabilities in a later analysis came from a VDJ recombination model fitted to out-of-frame rearrangements, and those results were checked against IGoR. In a later analysis, hypergeometric tests were used to score TCR-TCR, TCR-HLA and TCR-CMV co-occurrence, with a repertoire-size bias correction applied to TCR pairs. False discovery rates were estimated in a later analysis by permuting HLA or CMV assignments 20 times. In a later analysis, co-occurring TCRs were grouped using DBSCAN, with TCRdist sequence similarity added in when clustering inside HLA-allele-positive subsets. Co-occurrence clustering excluded repertoires with fewer than 30,000 or more than 120,000 public chains, plus five with anomalous nucleotide sharing. In its TCRdb copy, this immuneACCESS table keeps in-frame sequences only and misses some clones. Where compared with another copy, unresolved V genes explain less than half of these, and the others have no known cause. D and trimming come from the DNA, and the V and J calls and clone size come from that table. The sample table records 160,000 or so clones; about four fifths of these occur just once. The top ten constitute 4.9% of the sample.

Concerning this clone itself: Which antigen it targets is not known. No base qualities exist here, and no much larger clone lies one base off it.

In total, 600 or so healthy bone marrow donors made up the cohort. All cohort members were sampled while nominally healthy, although unrecorded immune exposures were likely present. The donor was CMV seropositive and belonged to the group of 250 to 350 seropositive cohort members. Every donor gave a peripheral blood sample, and the peripheral blood mononuclear cells from that sample were used for TCR beta sequencing. The Qiagen DNeasy Blood Extraction Kit was used to extract genomic DNA from the blood cell samples. The rearrangement combines TRBV29-1 with TRBJ1-2; 7 bases in between match TRBD1. The clonotype comes from a young woman in good health and CMV-seropositive. Material for sequencing was PBMCs. The CDR3 is CSVVPFGQVKNYGYTF. The nucleotides are TGCAGCGTTGTCCCCTTCGGACAGGTAAAGAACTATGGCTACACCTTC.